Below, 16 T cell receptor beta chains from the same sample are listed, as sequenced in a study of Ad26.COV2.S vaccination and SARS-CoV-2 variants. Indicated treatment: some 20 received Ad26.COV2.S at low or high dose, single or two shots; about five received placebo; per-sample allocation not given. The samples date from day 63 after the first vaccine or placebo injection. Only in-frame clones appear in the TCRdb table, and some are missing; sequencing was by immunoSEQ multiplex PCR. The sample carries roughly 380,000 clones, 70% to 90% recorded once. The sample was peripheral blood, taken in a trial of Ad26.COV2.S vaccine versus placebo. These receptors all come from a person between 18 and 59 years old who received the Ad26.COV2.S COVID-19 vaccine or a placebo.

The table lists this clone with a few counts. The chain uses TRBV19 and TRBJ1-5; a possible D gene is TRBD1 (6 bases). The CDR3 totals 15 residues. The V end was cut by 10 bases, the J end by 3 bases, with 19 bases between. CDR1 LNHDA and CDR2 SQIVND come from the germline V gene (reference sequence). CDR3 amino acids: CATSSAGASNQPQHF. DNA of the CDR3: TGTGCCACAAGTTCGGCAGGGGCGTCCAATCAGCCCCAGCATTTT.

In its sample, this clone was seen a few times. The chain recombines TRBV7-9 with TRBJ1-2, with 12 nucleotides matching TRBD1. The CDR3 contains 18 residues. J was trimmed by 2 bases and V by 0 bases; bases with no gene match: 7. Germline CDR1 SEHNR, CDR2 FQNEAQ (reference sequence). The CDR3 loop reads CASSLAMGTGGSNYGYTF. CDR3 DNA: TGTGCCAGCAGCTTAGCGATGGGGACAGGGGGCAGCAACTATGGCTACACCTTC.

This chain joins TRBV7-9 and TRBJ1-3, with 7 bases aligning to TRBD1. The trim removed 5 bases at V and 0 bases at J, leaving 7 bases unmatched. Germline V lookup: CDR1 SEHNR, CDR2 FQNEAQ (reference sequence). The CDR3 consists of 16 residues. The CDR3: CASSRNRGNSGNTIYF. In DNA, the CDR3 is TGTGCCAGCAGCCGAAACAGGGGCAACTCTGGAAACACCATATATTTT. The whole variable domain, remainder taken from reference TRBV7-9 and TRBJ1-3, is DTGVSQNPRHKITKRGQNVTFRCDPISEHNRLYWYRQTLGQGPEFLTYFQNEAQLEKSRLLSDRFSAERPKGSFSTLEIQRTEQGDSAMYLCASSRNRGNSGNTIYFGEGSWLTVV.

V is TRBV19 and J is TRBJ2-2; tentatively, D is TRBD1 (6 bases). With 10 bases removed from V and 2 bases from J, the gap between germline ends came to 14 bases. CDR3 length: 14 residues. Germline-derived CDR1 and CDR2 are LNHDA and SQIVND (reference sequence). CDR3: CATPIQGNTGELFF. DNA of the CDR3: TGTGCCACTCCAATACAGGGAAACACCGGGGAGCTGTTTTTT. The full variable domain, in which reference TRBV19 and TRBJ2-2 provide the parts outside the CDR3, is DGGITQSPKYLFRKEGQNVTLSCEQNLNHDAMYWYRQDPGQGLRLIYYSQIVNDFQKGDIAEGYSVSREKKESFPLTVTSAQKNPTAFYLCATPIQGNTGELFFGEGSRLTVL.

This chain connects TRBV7-9 to TRBJ1-2; 7 bases are shared with TRBD1. After removal of 7 bases from V and 8 bases from J, the junction contained 31 bases not matched to a gene. The CDR3 runs to 20 residues. Germline V gene lookup returns CDR1 SEHNR and CDR2 FQNEAQ (reference sequence). CDR3: CASTSPFQGGGQWMRWGYTF. The CDR3 DNA sequence: TGTGCCAGCACCTCCCCTTTTCAGGGAGGGGGCCAGTGGATGAGGTGGGGCTACACCTTC.

The chain employs TRBV9 and TRBJ1-4, with D unresolved. V lost 2 bases and J lost 7, with 12 bases in between. CDR3 length: 14 amino acids. Germline V lookup: CDR1 SGDLS, CDR2 YYNGEE. In DNA, the CDR3 is TGTGCCAGCAGCGTCGTGGGTACTGGTGAAAAACTGTTTTTT. It yields the protein CASSVVGTGEKLFF.

The V gene is TRBV18, the J gene TRBJ1-2; possible D gene TRBD1, 5 bases. The CDR3 extends over 14 amino acids. Trimming removed 0 bases at V and 3 bases at J, with 8 bases between. The germline V gene has CDR1 KGHSH and CDR2 LQKENI. CDR3 coding DNA: TGTGCCAGCTCACCACCGGGGGTTGACTATGGCTACACCTTC. It translates to CASSPPGVDYGYTF.

The chain uses TRBV19 and TRBJ1-1; 7 bases line up with TRBD1. The trim removed 10 bases at V and 11 bases at J, leaving 7 bases unmatched. The CDR3 has 10 amino acids. CDR1 is LNHDA, CDR2 SQIVND, per germline (reference sequence). The CDR3 nucleotides read TGTGCCATAGGGGGACAGAAGGCTTTCTTT. Encoded protein: CAIGGQKAFF.

V usage is TRBV5-4 and J usage is TRBJ1-4; the D gene is possibly TRBD1 (5 bases). V lost 4 bases, J lost 4 bases, and 14 bases lay in between. From germline, CDR1 is SGHNT and CDR2 YYREEE (reference sequence). The CDR3 has 15 amino acids. CDR3: CASSKLTESNEKLFF. The CDR3 region has the DNA TGTGCCAGCAGCAAATTGACAGAGAGTAATGAAAAACTGTTTTTT.

This chain links TRBV24-1 with TRBJ2-3; 7 nucleotides align to TRBD1. V gave up 4 bases and J gave up 2 bases; unmatched junction bases: 11. There are 17 residues in the CDR3. In germline, CDR1 is KGHDR, CDR2 SFDVKD. CDR3: CATSDSQGWGYTDTQYF. CDR3 DNA: TGTGCCACCAGTGACTCACAGGGGTGGGGATACACAGATACGCAGTATTTT.

V gene TRBV11-2 combines with J gene TRBJ2-5; D call uncertain. Germline lookup yields CDR1 SGHAT and CDR2 FQNNGV. V was shortened by 0 bases and J by 6 bases, with 11 bases between the two germline ends. CDR3 size: 14 residues. The CDR3 sequence: CASSLDFLPQTQYF. Here the CDR3 DNA reads TGTGCCAGCAGCTTAGATTTTCTCCCGCAGACCCAGTACTTC.

The chain carries TRBV6-5 and TRBJ2-2, with TRBD2 matching over 9 bases. After removal of 5 bases from V and 3 bases from J, the junction contained 4 bases not matched to a gene. CDR1 and CDR2 (germline): MNHEY, SVGAGI. The CDR3 sequence is 15 residues long. In DNA form, the CDR3 reads TGTGCCAGCAGTATAGCGGGGGCCTACACCGGGGAGCTGTTTTTT. It is translated as CASSIAGAYTGELFF.

This clone has only one observation. The chain uses TRBV28 and TRBJ2-3, with D possibly matching TRBD2 (6 bases). Germline assignment: CDR1 MDHEN and CDR2 SYDVKM. CDR3 length equals 15 residues. V lost 7 bases to trimming and J lost 1 base, with 15 bases between them. The DNA of the CDR3 is TGTGCCAGCACCTGGGAAGGGGAGGGCACAGATACGCAGTATTTT. Its translation is CASTWEGEGTDTQYF.

This chain uses TRBV2 with TRBJ1-1, with D perhaps matching TRBD1 (6 bases). Germline values: CDR1 SNHLY, CDR2 FYNNEI. Trimming stripped 3 bases from V and 5 bases from J, with 10 bases between. The CDR3 totals 13 residues. CDR3 DNA sequence: TGTGCCAGCAGTGAGGGGGCGAGAACTGAAGCTTTCTTT. Residues: CASSEGARTEAFF.

The chain carries TRBV28 and TRBJ2-7; no firm D call. V lost 7 bases, J lost 2 bases, and 12 bases lay in between. The CDR3 contains 13 residues. The germline CDR1 and CDR2 sequences are MDHEN and SYDVKM. As DNA, the CDR3 is TGTGCCAGCAACCGACTCGCCGCCTACGAGCAGTACTTC. Its translation is CASNRLAAYEQYF.

The chain couples TRBV5-1 to TRBJ1-1; D possibly corresponds to TRBD1 (5 bases). CDR1 is SGHRS, CDR2 YFSETQ, per germline. CDR3 length: 14 residues. The V end was cut by 3 bases, the J end by 5 bases, with 14 bases between. The CDR3 reads CASSSDPGGTEAFF. CDR3 DNA: TGCGCCAGCAGCTCCGACCCCGGGGGTACTGAAGCTTTCTTT. The full variable domain, with the rest looked up from reference TRBV5-1 and TRBJ1-1, is KAGVTQTPRYLIKTRGQQVTLSCSPISGHRSVSWYQQTPGQGLQFLFEYFSETQRNKGNFPGRFSGRQFSNSRSEMNVSTLELGDSALYLCASSSDPGGTEAFFGQGTRLTVV.